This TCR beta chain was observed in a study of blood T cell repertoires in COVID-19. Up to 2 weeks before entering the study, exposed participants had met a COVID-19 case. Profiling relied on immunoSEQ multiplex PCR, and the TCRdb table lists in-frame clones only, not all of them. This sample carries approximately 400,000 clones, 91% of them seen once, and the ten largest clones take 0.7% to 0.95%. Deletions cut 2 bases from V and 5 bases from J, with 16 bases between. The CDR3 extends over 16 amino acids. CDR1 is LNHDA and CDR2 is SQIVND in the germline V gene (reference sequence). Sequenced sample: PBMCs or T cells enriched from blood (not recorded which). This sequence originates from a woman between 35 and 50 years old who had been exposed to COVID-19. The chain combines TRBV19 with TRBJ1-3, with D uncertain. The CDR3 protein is CASSIMGSTLRNTIYF. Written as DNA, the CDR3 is TGTGCCAGTAGTATAATGGGTTCGACTCTGAGAAACACCATATATTTT.